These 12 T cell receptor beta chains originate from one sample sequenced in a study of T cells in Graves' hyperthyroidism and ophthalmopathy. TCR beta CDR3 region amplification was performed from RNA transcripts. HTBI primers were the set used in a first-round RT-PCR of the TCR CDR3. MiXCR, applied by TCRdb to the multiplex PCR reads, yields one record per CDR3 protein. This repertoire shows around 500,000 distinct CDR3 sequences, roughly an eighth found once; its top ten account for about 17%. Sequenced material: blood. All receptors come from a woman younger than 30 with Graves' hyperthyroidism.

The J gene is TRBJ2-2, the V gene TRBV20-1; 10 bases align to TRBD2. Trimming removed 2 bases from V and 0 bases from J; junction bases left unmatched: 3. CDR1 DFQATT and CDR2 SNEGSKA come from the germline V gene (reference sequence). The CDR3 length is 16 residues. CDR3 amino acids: CSARLAGGPNTGELFF. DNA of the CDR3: TGCAGTGCTAGATTAGCGGGAGGACCGAACACCGGGGAGCTGTTTTTT.

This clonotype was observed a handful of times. Written as DNA, the CDR3 is TGCAGTGCTAGTGAGATCTCAAAGCGGACTAGCGGGGATTTAAATGAGCAGTTCTTC. Protein product: CSASEISKRTSGDLNEQFF. The chain employs TRBV20-1 and TRBJ2-1; 12 bases line up with TRBD2. CDR1 and CDR2 (germline): DFQATT, SNEGSKA (reference sequence). The CDR3 extends over 19 amino acids. V dropped 3 bases and J dropped 7; count of bases not matched to a gene: 19.

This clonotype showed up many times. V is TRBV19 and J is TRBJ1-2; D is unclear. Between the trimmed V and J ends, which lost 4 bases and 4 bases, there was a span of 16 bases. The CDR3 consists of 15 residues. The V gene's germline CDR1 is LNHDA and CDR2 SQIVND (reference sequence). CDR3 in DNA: TGTGCCAGTAGTACAGAAGTCTCCAACCGCTATGGCTACACCTTC. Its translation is CASSTEVSNRYGYTF.

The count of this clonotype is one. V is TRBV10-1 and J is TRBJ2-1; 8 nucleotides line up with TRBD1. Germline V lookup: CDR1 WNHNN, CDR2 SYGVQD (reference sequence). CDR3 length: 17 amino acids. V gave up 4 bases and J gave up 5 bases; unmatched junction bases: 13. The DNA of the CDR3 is TGCGCCAGCAGTGGGTCGAATCCGGGACAGGTCCACAATGAGCAGTTCTTC. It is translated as CASSGSNPGQVHNEQFF.

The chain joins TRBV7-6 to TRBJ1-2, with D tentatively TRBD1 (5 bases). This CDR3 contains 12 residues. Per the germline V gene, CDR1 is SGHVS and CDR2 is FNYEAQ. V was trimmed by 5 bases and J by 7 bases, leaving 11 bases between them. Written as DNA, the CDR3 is TGTGCCAGCAGCCCCTCAGGGTTTGGCTACACCTTC. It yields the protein CASSPSGFGYTF.

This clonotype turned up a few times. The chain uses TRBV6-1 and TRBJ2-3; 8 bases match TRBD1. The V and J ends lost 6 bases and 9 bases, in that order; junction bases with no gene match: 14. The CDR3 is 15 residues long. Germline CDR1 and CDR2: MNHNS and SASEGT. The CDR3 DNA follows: TGTGCCAGCAGAACCGGGACAGGAACTTGGGTGACGCAGTATTTT. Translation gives CASRTGTGTWVTQYF.

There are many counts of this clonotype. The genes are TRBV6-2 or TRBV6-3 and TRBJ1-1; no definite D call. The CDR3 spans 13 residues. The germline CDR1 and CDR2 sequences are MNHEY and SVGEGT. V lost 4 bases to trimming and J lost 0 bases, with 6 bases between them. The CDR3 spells CASSLPMNTEAFF. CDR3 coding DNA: TGTGCCAGCAGTTTACCAATGAACACTGAAGCTTTCTTT.

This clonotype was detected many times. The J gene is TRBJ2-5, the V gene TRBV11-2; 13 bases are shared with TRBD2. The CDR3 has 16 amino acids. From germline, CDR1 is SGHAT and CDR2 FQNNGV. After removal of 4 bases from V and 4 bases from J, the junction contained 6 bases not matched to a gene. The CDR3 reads CASSSGLAGDGETQYF. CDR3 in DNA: TGTGCCAGCAGCTCCGGACTAGCGGGAGACGGAGAGACCCAGTACTTC. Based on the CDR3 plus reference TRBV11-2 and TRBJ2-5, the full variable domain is EAGVAQSPRYKIIEKRQSVAFWCNPISGHATLYWYQQILGQGPKLLIQFQNNGVVDDSQLPKDRFSAERLKGVDSTLKIQPAKLEDSAVYLCASSSGLAGDGETQYFGPGTRLLVL.

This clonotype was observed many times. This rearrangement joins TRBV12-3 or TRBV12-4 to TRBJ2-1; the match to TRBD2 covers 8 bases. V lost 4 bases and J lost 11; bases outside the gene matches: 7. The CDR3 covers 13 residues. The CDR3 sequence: CASSYQLAVKQFF. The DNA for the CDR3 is TGTGCCAGCAGTTATCAACTAGCGGTAAAGCAGTTCTTC.

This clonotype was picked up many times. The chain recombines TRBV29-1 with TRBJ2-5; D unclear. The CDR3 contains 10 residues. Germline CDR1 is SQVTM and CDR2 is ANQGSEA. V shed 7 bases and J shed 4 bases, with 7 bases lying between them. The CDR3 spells CSAFGETQYF. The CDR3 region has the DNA TGCAGCGCGTTCGGAGAGACCCAGTACTTC.

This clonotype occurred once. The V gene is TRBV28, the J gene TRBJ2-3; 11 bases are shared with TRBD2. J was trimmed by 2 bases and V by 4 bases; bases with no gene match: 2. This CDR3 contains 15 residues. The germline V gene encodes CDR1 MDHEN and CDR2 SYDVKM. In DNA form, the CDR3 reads TGTGCCAGCAGTTCTAGCGGGGGGTACACAGATACGCAGTATTTT. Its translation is CASSSSGGYTDTQYF.

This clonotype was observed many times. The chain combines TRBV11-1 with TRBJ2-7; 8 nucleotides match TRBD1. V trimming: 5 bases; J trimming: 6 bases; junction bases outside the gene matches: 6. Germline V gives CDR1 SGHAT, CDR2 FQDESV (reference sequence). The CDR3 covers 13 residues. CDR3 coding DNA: TGTGCCAGCAGCCGTACAGGGGGAGGCGAGCAGTACTTC. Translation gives CASSRTGGGEQYF.